This TCR beta chain was retrieved from a study of cytomegalovirus exposure and HLA in healthy donors. Study-level points and caveats: The majority of TCR sequences were rare, yet some public TCRs appeared in many donors. Later on, an analysis showed TCR association rates differing by HLA locus, with DRB1 the most and HLA-C the fewest.

J gave up 6 bases and V 1 base, and 7 bases lay outside the gene matches. This CDR3 spans 15 amino acids. In germline, CDR1 is LNHNV, CDR2 YYDKDF (reference sequence). For this clone: Its cognate antigen is unknown.

PCR amplification relied on 60 Vbeta primers (plus 13 Jbeta primers). Methods used by the authors: Later analysis identified tens of millions of unique TCR beta chains, about 10 million shared. TCRdb keeps only in-frame clones here, not all; method: immunoSEQ multiplex PCR. The DNA gave D and trimming, while V, J and clone size come from that table. The sample contains 150,000 to 200,000 clones, 75% to 85% of which appear only once. The donors comprised healthy bone marrow donors. The chain employs TRBV15 and TRBJ1-1; TRBD1 matches 8 bases. Material for sequencing was PBMCs. The TCR comes from a woman younger than 35 in good health and CMV-seronegative. The DNA for the CDR3 is TGTGCCACCAGCAGAGGGGCAAACAGGGGGTCTGAAGCTTTCTTT. Protein product: CATSRGANRGSEAFF.